Below are 12 T cell receptor beta chains sequenced from a single sample in a study of shared clonotypes between healthy human individuals. CD45RO-negative CD8 cells positively selected for CCR7 made up the naive population, which excluded terminally differentiated effector memory CD45RA+ cells. Sequenced by immunoSEQ multiplex PCR; TCRdb stores in-frame clones only, minus some. The data show around 600,000 clones, roughly 98% seen once. Sequenced input: naive CD8+ T cells sorted from blood. These receptors were taken from a man aged 30 to 45 in good health.

The J gene is TRBJ1-1, the V gene TRBV9; D remains ambiguous. Trimming removed 1 base from V and 0 bases from J, with 4 bases in between. The length of the CDR3 is 13 residues. Germline V gene sequence: CDR1 SGDLS, CDR2 YYNGEE. The CDR3 spells CASSVFLNTEAFF. DNA for the CDR3: TGTGCCAGCAGCGTATTCTTGAACACTGAAGCTTTCTTT.

The genes are TRBV7-9 and TRBJ2-3, with 7 bases fitting TRBD1. Germline lookup yields CDR1 SEHNR and CDR2 FQNEAQ (reference sequence). The CDR3 extends over 15 amino acids. The V segment lost 5 bases and the J segment 0 bases; nucleotides outside the gene matches: 5. Written as DNA, the CDR3 is TGTGCCAGCAGCACAGGACAGGCCAGCACAGATACGCAGTATTTT. Protein sequence: CASSTGQASTDTQYF.

The V gene is TRBV7-9, the J gene TRBJ1-2, with 10 bases fitting TRBD1. The germline V gene has CDR1 SEHNR and CDR2 FQNEAQ (reference sequence). The CDR3 runs to 16 residues. V trimming: 0 bases; J trimming: 5 bases; junction bases outside the gene matches: 6. CDR3 coding DNA: TGTGCCAGCAGCTTAGCACAGGACAGGGGGAGGTATGGCTACACCTTC. It specifies CASSLAQDRGRYGYTF.

This chain links TRBV5-8 with TRBJ2-1, with 9 bases identical to TRBD1. Germline-derived CDR1 and CDR2 are SGHTS and YDEGEE. J was trimmed by 7 bases and V by 3 bases; bases with no gene match: 8. The CDR3 covers 15 residues. The CDR3 sequence: CASSYSRDRENEQFF. The CDR3 DNA reads TGTGCCAGCAGCTACAGCCGGGACAGGGAAAATGAGCAGTTCTTC.

This sequence joins TRBV13 and TRBJ2-3; D not certain. From germline, CDR1 is PRHDT and CDR2 FYEKMQ (reference sequence). This CDR3 contains 15 residues. Trimming shortened V by 1 base and J by 0 bases, and 8 bases separated the two germline ends. The CDR3, as DNA: TGTGCCAGCAGCTTAGTGGGCGGAAGCACAGATACGCAGTATTTT. Translation gives CASSLVGGSTDTQYF. The full variable domain, with the rest looked up from reference TRBV13 and TRBJ2-3, is AAGVIQSPRHLIKEKRETATLKCYPIPRHDTVYWYQQGPGQDPQFLISFYEKMQSDKGSIPDRFSAQQFSDYHSELNMSSLELGDSALYFCASSLVGGSTDTQYFGPGTRLTVL.

V gene TRBV2 combines with J gene TRBJ1-1, with D uncertain. V shed 4 bases and J shed 2 bases, with 11 bases lying between them. The V gene's germline CDR1 is SNHLY and CDR2 FYNNEI. This CDR3 has 14 residues. Written as DNA, the CDR3 is TGTGCCAGCAGTGCGTCAGACATCAACACTGAAGCTTTCTTT. Translating gives CASSASDINTEAFF.

This sequence joins TRBV28 and TRBJ2-3; D is perhaps TRBD2 (6 bases). There are 14 residues in the CDR3. The germline V gene encodes CDR1 MDHEN and CDR2 SYDVKM. Between the trimmed V and J ends, which lost 3 bases and 2 bases, there was a span of 9 bases. CDR3 residues: CASSFRGITDTQYF. Here the CDR3 DNA reads TGTGCCAGCAGTTTTCGCGGGATCACAGATACGCAGTATTTT.

The genes are TRBV7-9 and TRBJ2-1; D gene unclear. CDR3 length equals 11 residues. Germline V CDR1 and CDR2: SEHNR, FQNEAQ (reference sequence). Trimming took 1 base from V and 12 from J, leaving 7 bases between them. CDR3 residues: CASSLVPTQFF. Written as DNA, the CDR3 is TGTGCCAGCAGCTTAGTCCCGACGCAGTTCTTC.

This chain uses TRBV29-1 with TRBJ2-1; D remains unclear. Germline V gene sequence: CDR1 SQVTM, CDR2 ANQGSEA. Trimming cost V 3 bases and J 3 bases, with 18 bases left between them. The CDR3 is 16 residues long. The CDR3 nucleotides are TGCAGCGTTGATCTGGTGGGCGGATCAGACTACAATGAGCAGTTCTTC. This translates into CSVDLVGGSDYNEQFF.

As to this clone: Other nucleotide sequences from this sample produce the same CDR3. The chain employs TRBV15 and TRBJ2-7; 8 bases align to TRBD2. Germline V lookup: CDR1 LNHNV, CDR2 YYDKDF (reference sequence). The V segment lost 3 bases and the J segment 4 bases; nucleotides outside the gene matches: 5. The CDR3 extends over 14 amino acids. This CDR3 reads CATSSGREVYEQYF. The CDR3 DNA follows: TGTGCCACCAGCAGTGGGCGGGAGGTTTACGAGCAGTACTTC.

V usage is TRBV7-6 and J usage is TRBJ2-1, with a weak D call TRBD2 (5 bases). Per the germline V gene, CDR1 is SGHVS and CDR2 is FNYEAQ. Trimming took off 7 bases at V and 3 bases at J, with 10 bases between the two ends. CDR3 length: 13 residues. The CDR3 DNA reads as TGTGCCAGCACTCAGCGGAACTACAATGAGCAGTTCTTC. Protein product: CASTQRNYNEQFF. Looking up the rest from reference TRBV7-6 and TRBJ2-1 gives the full variable domain: GAGVSQSPRYKVTKRGQDVALRCDPISGHVSLYWYRQALGQGPEFLTYFNYEAQQDKSGLPNDRFSAERPEGSISTLTIQRTEQRDSAMYRCASTQRNYNEQFFGPGTRLTVL.

To note about this clone: Additional DNA sequences in this sample encode the identical CDR3. The chain employs TRBV14 and TRBJ2-7, with D possibly TRBD2 on 6 matching bases. The germline V gene has CDR1 SGHDN and CDR2 FVKESK. Between the trimmed V and J ends, which lost 0 bases and 4 bases, there was a span of 16 bases. There are 16 residues in the CDR3. The CDR3 DNA follows: TGTGCCAGCAGCCAAGATAAAGTCGGGAGTACGTACGAGCAGTACTTC. Amino acids: CASSQDKVGSTYEQYF.